Below are 18 T cell receptor beta chains sequenced from a single sample in a study of shared clonotypes between healthy human individuals. Generated by immunoSEQ multiplex PCR, the TCRdb table keeps only in-frame clones and is missing some. This sample carries some 2,400,000 clones, approximately 94% of them seen once, and the ten largest clones take 0.1% to 0.15%. Sequences were obtained from naive CD4+ T cells sorted from blood. The subset denotes: CD45RA+ positively selected. These receptors were collected from a man aged 18 to 30 in good health.

The chain joins TRBV5-5 to TRBJ2-5; D is ambiguous. CDR3 length equals 15 residues. From germline, CDR1 is SGHKS and CDR2 YYEKEE (reference sequence). The V end lost 4 bases, the J end lost 0 bases, and 13 bases lay between the germline ends. CDR3 sequence: CASSPLLGYQETQYF. In DNA, the CDR3 is TGTGCCAGCAGCCCCCTTTTAGGGTACCAAGAGACCCAGTACTTC.

The chain combines TRBV7-2 with TRBJ1-6; D is uncertain. CDR3 length equals 16 residues. Germline V CDR1 and CDR2: SGHTA, FQGNSA. V lost 0 bases, J lost 6 bases, and 12 bases lay in between. The chain's CDR3 is CASSLALRRTNSPLHF. As DNA, the CDR3 is TGTGCCAGCAGCTTAGCGCTTAGGCGGACTAATTCACCCCTCCACTTT.

The V call is TRBV6-1, the J call TRBJ1-5, with 9 bases lining up with TRBD1. Germline V gene lookup returns CDR1 MNHNS and CDR2 SASEGT. The CDR3 contains 13 residues. Trimming at V came to 4 bases and at J to 13 bases, leaving 8 bases not matched to a gene. The CDR3 nucleotides are TGTGCCAGCAGTGCCACGGGACAGGGCTTTCAGCATTTT. As protein: CASSATGQGFQHF.

This clone was recorded only once. This rearrangement joins TRBV18 to TRBJ2-6; D is perhaps TRBD2 (5 bases). The germline gives CDR1 KGHSH, CDR2 LQKENI. Trimming cost V 2 bases and J 2 bases, with 10 bases left between them. The CDR3 runs to 16 residues. The CDR3 DNA reads as TGTGCCAGCTCACCAGCTCCCGGGACTGGGGCCAACGTCCTGACTTTC. Protein product: CASSPAPGTGANVLTF.

The V call is TRBV2, the J call TRBJ1-2, with a tentative D call TRBD1 (5 bases). The V and J ends lost 3 bases and 5 bases respectively, with 10 bases between them. The CDR3 extends over 13 amino acids. Germline-derived CDR1 and CDR2 are SNHLY and FYNNEI. For the CDR3, the DNA is TGTGCCAGCAGTGATGAACAGGCTTATGGCTACACCTTC. Translated, it gives CASSDEQAYGYTF.

The chain links TRBV9 to TRBJ2-7; D is uncertain. CDR1 and CDR2 from the germline V gene are SGDLS and YYNGEE. The V gene lost 0 bases and the J gene lost 3 bases, with 7 bases spanning the gap. This CDR3 is built from 13 residues. The CDR3 region has the DNA TGTGCCAGCAGCGTAGATGGAATCTACGAGCAGTACTTC. It codes for CASSVDGIYEQYF.

V usage is TRBV5-6 and J usage is TRBJ1-6, with D uncertain. The germline V and J ends were trimmed by 4 bases and 3 bases, with 14 bases remaining between them. From germline, CDR1 is SGHDT and CDR2 YYEEEE. The CDR3 has 16 residues. CDR3 residues: CASSTTASNYNSPLHF. Written as DNA, the CDR3 is TGTGCCAGCAGCACGACCGCTTCCAACTATAATTCACCCCTCCACTTT.

The V call is TRBV10-1, the J call TRBJ2-5, with D possibly TRBD1 on 5 matching bases. Germline assignment: CDR1 WNHNN and CDR2 SYGVQD (reference sequence). The V gene lost 11 bases and the J gene lost 2 bases, with 18 bases spanning the gap. The CDR3 is 14 residues long. The CDR3 region is CAEPSRQKQETQYF. For the CDR3, the DNA is TGCGCCGAACCCTCACGACAGAAACAAGAGACCCAGTACTTC.

V and J are TRBV14 and TRBJ1-5; D gene uncertain. The CDR3 contains 17 residues. The V end was cut by 0 bases, the J end by 4 bases, with 16 bases between. The germline V gene encodes CDR1 SGHDN and CDR2 FVKESK. The CDR3 region is CASSQEKRVLSNQPQHF. The CDR3 DNA reads TGTGCCAGCAGCCAAGAAAAGAGGGTCCTGTCAAATCAGCCCCAGCATTTT.

The rearrangement links TRBV11-2 to TRBJ2-5; the D is unclear. The CDR3 has 13 residues. With 7 bases removed from V and 5 bases from J, the gap between germline ends came to 14 bases. Germline V gives CDR1 SGHAT, CDR2 FQNNGV. This CDR3 reads CASTRANPETQYF. In nucleotides, the CDR3 is TGTGCCAGCACCCGGGCTAACCCCGAGACCCAGTACTTC.

A single count supports this clone. The genes are TRBV10-3 and TRBJ1-3; D is unclear. This CDR3 has 12 amino acids. Between the trimmed V and J ends, which lost 7 bases and 2 bases, there was a span of 6 bases. Germline CDR1 ENHRY, CDR2 SYGVKD. The CDR3 DNA reads TGTGCCATCAACCCGGCTGGAAACACCATATATTTT. This codes for CAINPAGNTIYF.

V and J are TRBV7-2 and TRBJ2-2; tentative D call: TRBD2 (6 bases). V was clipped by 5 bases and J by 2 bases, with 18 bases between them. Germline CDR1 reads SGHTA; CDR2 reads FQGNSA. CDR3 length: 17 amino acids. The CDR3 sequence: CASSLVPVAANTGELFF. The CDR3, as DNA: TGTGCCAGCAGCCTGGTCCCTGTAGCGGCTAACACCGGGGAGCTGTTTTTT.

The gene calls are TRBV9 and TRBJ1-3; no definite D call. CDR3 length: 15 amino acids. With 3 bases removed from V and 0 bases from J, the gap between germline ends came to 10 bases. Germline CDR1 is SGDLS and CDR2 is YYNGEE. CDR3 region: CASSERVNSGNTIYF. CDR3 nucleotides: TGTGCCAGCAGCGAAAGGGTCAACTCTGGAAACACCATATATTTT.

To note about this clone: This specimen includes other DNA sequences encoding the same CDR3. The chain combines TRBV6-5 with TRBJ1-2; 8 bases align to TRBD1. CDR1 is MNHEY and CDR2 is SVGAGI in the germline V gene. The CDR3 loop spans 12 amino acids. Trimming at V came to 4 bases and at J to 6 bases, leaving 1 base not matched to a gene. The CDR3 is CASSSTGDGYTF. The CDR3 region has the DNA TGTGCCAGCAGTTCGACAGGGGATGGCTACACCTTC.

Concerning this clone: The same CDR3 arises from other DNA sequences in this sample as well. This rearrangement joins TRBV5-4 to TRBJ2-7; 11 nucleotides agree with TRBD1. The CDR3 spans 15 residues. The J segment lost 2 bases and the V segment lost 4 bases, leaving 5 bases of the junction unmatched. Germline CDR1 reads SGHNT; CDR2 reads YYREEE (reference sequence). The CDR3 DNA sequence: TGTGCCAGCAGCCTGGGACAGGGGGGGGCCTACGAGCAGTACTTC. It specifies CASSLGQGGAYEQYF.

The rearrangement joins TRBV15 to TRBJ1-5; TRBD1 is a possible D gene (5 bases). Germline V CDR1 and CDR2: LNHNV, YYDKDF (reference sequence). V was clipped by 0 bases and J by 11 bases, with 14 bases between them. The CDR3 is made up of 14 amino acids. CDR3 sequence: CATSRDRVSGAQHF. As DNA, the CDR3 is TGTGCCACCAGCAGAGATCGGGTCTCGGGGGCCCAGCATTTT.

The chain employs TRBV7-2 and TRBJ1-3; no clear D gene. V was shortened by 5 bases and J by 4 bases, with 12 bases between the two germline ends. The CDR3 consists of 14 residues. Germline V gene lookup returns CDR1 SGHTA and CDR2 FQGNSA. The CDR3 DNA follows: TGTGCCAGCAGCCTCGGCGCAGCAGGAAACACCATATATTTT. Its translation is CASSLGAAGNTIYF.

The gene calls are TRBV12-5 and TRBJ1-5; possible D gene TRBD1, 5 bases. CDR3 length: 16 residues. CDR1 is LGHNT, CDR2 FRNRAP, per germline. V was shortened by 5 bases and J by 2 bases, with 16 bases between the two germline ends. CDR3: CASGRRRGRCNQPQHF. The DNA for the CDR3 is TGTGCTAGTGGTAGGCGCCGGGGCCGCTGCAATCAGCCCCAGCATTTT.